A single sample gave rise to the 3 T cell receptor beta chains below, sequenced in a study of CD8 T cell repertoires and HIV-1 epitope variants. The table came from immunoSEQ multiplex PCR; TCRdb's copy has only in-frame clones and leaves some out. The repertoire holds 3,900 or so clones, with 65% to 70% as singletons. Antigens for these TCRs are unknown. Sample: cultured CD8+ T cells derived from PBMCs. Receptor source: a male donor with HIV.

This sequence joins TRBV28 and TRBJ2-7; 8 nucleotides agree with TRBD2. This CDR3 has 15 amino acids. J gave up 2 bases and V 3 bases, and 6 bases lay outside the gene matches. CDR1 and CDR2 from the germline V gene are MDHEN and SYDVKM. The chain's CDR3 is CASSFRGLAPYEQYF. The DNA of the CDR3 is TGTGCCAGCAGTTTTCGCGGACTAGCCCCCTACGAGCAGTACTTC.

V gene TRBV10-3 combines with J gene TRBJ1-4; possible D gene TRBD1, 6 bases. Trimming cost V 9 bases and J 4 bases, with 15 bases left between them. The CDR3 is 14 residues long. The germline V gene encodes CDR1 ENHRY and CDR2 SYGVKD. The CDR3 bases are TGTGCCATTGGGAACAGGGACGATAATGAAAAACTGTTTTTT. Its protein is CAIGNRDDNEKLFF.

The chain uses TRBV5-8 and TRBJ1-3; 7 bases map to TRBD1. This CDR3 contains 14 residues. V gave up 2 bases and J gave up 5 bases; unmatched junction bases: 4. Germline-derived CDR1 and CDR2 are SGHTS and YDEGEE. The CDR3 spells CASSFPGQRNTIYF. CDR3 DNA sequence: TGTGCCAGCAGCTTCCCGGGACAGAGAAACACCATATATTTT. Combining the CDR3 with reference TRBV5-8 and TRBJ1-3 gives the whole variable domain EAGVTQSPTHLIKTRGQQATLRCSPISGHTSVYWYQQALGLGLQFLLWYDEGEERNRGNFPPRFSGRQFPNYSSELNVNALELEDSALYLCASSFPGQRNTIYFGEGSWLTVV.